This T cell receptor beta chain was observed in a study of blood T cell repertoires in COVID-19. Study overall: Acute-phase and convalescent COVID-19 samples originated in the United States, Italy and Spain.

V lost 5 bases and J lost 5; bases outside the gene matches: 5. Looked up from germline, CDR1 is SQVTM and CDR2 is ANQGSEA. This CDR3 region has 14 residues. Original analysis: From reference gene primer amplification, estimates of nucleated cell counts were derived. Sequencing used immunoSEQ multiplex PCR; TCRdb keeps in-frame clones, though not all of them. The DNA was the basis for D and trimming; V, J and clone size are from that table. The sample consists of 230,000 or so clones, 83% of them appearing once. The source material was peripheral blood. The clonotype was recovered from a man aged 40-50 years with active or convalescent COVID-19. This chain joins TRBV29-1 and TRBJ2-1, with 11 bases fitting TRBD2. The DNA of the CDR3 is TGCAGCGTTAGCGGGACTAGCGGTCACAATGAGCAGTTCTTC. It encodes CSVSGTSGHNEQFF.